The 26 T cell receptor beta chains below were found in one sample sequenced in a study of CD8+ T cells in alopecia areata. After isolation, RNA underwent reverse transcription to generate cDNA as the sequencing template. The repertoire was sequenced with immunoSEQ multiplex PCR; TCRdb's copy has only in-frame clones and lacks some. The table records 110,000 or so clones, around 59% of them present only once. The material sequenced was CD8+ T cells sorted from blood. The source of these receptors is a human donor in good health.

The sample holds one count of this clone. This chain links TRBV5-6 with TRBJ1-1, with no clear D. V lost 0 bases and J lost 1, with 7 bases in between. This CDR3 comprises 14 residues. Germline CDR1 and CDR2: SGHDT and YYEEEE. CDR3 loop: CASSLGSGNTEAFF. Written as DNA, the CDR3 is TGTGCCAGCAGCTTGGGTAGCGGGAACACTGAAGCTTTCTTT.

This clone has more than one count but fewer than ten. This chain links TRBV7-9 with TRBJ1-1; a possible D gene is TRBD1 (6 bases). With 5 bases removed from V and 1 base from J, the gap between germline ends came to 17 bases. Germline V gene lookup returns CDR1 SEHNR and CDR2 FQNEAQ (reference sequence). This CDR3 contains 16 residues. The CDR3 DNA reads TGTGCCAGCAGCGGGCCTTCAGGGGTCCGGAACACTGAAGCTTTCTTT. It encodes CASSGPSGVRNTEAFF.

This clone was seen a single time. The chain uses TRBV6-5 and TRBJ2-2; D may match TRBD1 or TRBD2 (6 bases each). Germline V gene lookup returns CDR1 MNHEY and CDR2 SVGAGI. The ends were cut back, 4 bases at V and 5 bases at J, with 17 bases in the middle. The CDR3 is 16 amino acids. CDR3 residues: CASSLELGAGTGELFF. The DNA for the CDR3 is TGTGCCAGCAGTTTAGAACTGGGGGCGGGGACCGGGGAGCTGTTTTTT.

The chain carries TRBV7-9 and TRBJ2-2, with 9 bases matching TRBD1. The V and J ends lost 4 bases and 3 bases, in that order; junction bases with no gene match: 3. The CDR3 extends over 15 amino acids. In germline, CDR1 is SEHNR, CDR2 FQNEAQ (reference sequence). The CDR3 region has the DNA TGTGCCAGCAGCTCGACAGGGGGTGACACCGGGGAGCTGTTTTTT. This sequence encodes CASSSTGGDTGELFF.

This clone showed up just a few times. The V and J genes are TRBV19 and TRBJ1-1, with D perhaps matching TRBD1 (6 bases). The CDR3 spans 13 residues. Deletions cut 7 bases from V and 1 base from J, with 10 bases between. CDR1 and CDR2 from the germline V gene are LNHDA and SQIVND (reference sequence). CDR3 sequence reads: CASTIGGNTEAFF. CDR3 DNA sequence: TGTGCCAGTACCATAGGGGGGAACACTGAAGCTTTCTTT.

This clone has a single count. This rearrangement joins TRBV6-4 to TRBJ1-2; 8 bases map to TRBD1. The CDR3 totals 14 residues. Germline V gene sequence: CDR1 MRHNA, CDR2 SNTAGT. Trimming removed 3 bases from V and 7 bases from J; junction bases left unmatched: 7. As DNA, the CDR3 is TGTGCCAGCAGTGATGGGACAGGTGGAGCTGGCTACACCTTC. This sequence encodes CASSDGTGGAGYTF.

The V and J genes are TRBV7-9 and TRBJ2-5; a possible D gene is TRBD2 (5 bases). The length of the CDR3 is 15 residues. Germline CDR1 and CDR2: SEHNR and FQNEAQ (reference sequence). Trimming left V 3 bases short and J 2 bases short, with 13 bases between. CDR3 protein: CASSFIEDSQETQYF. As DNA, the CDR3 is TGTGCCAGCAGCTTCATAGAGGACTCGCAAGAGACCCAGTACTTC.

This chain links TRBV6-5 with TRBJ2-7, with D tentatively TRBD1 or TRBD2 (5 bases each). The CDR3 runs to 14 residues. The germline CDR1 and CDR2 sequences are MNHEY and SVGAGI. Trimming removed 7 bases at V and 7 bases at J, with 20 bases between. The CDR3 here is CASNTGPLPGEQYF. The CDR3 DNA reads TGTGCCAGCAATACGGGACCTTTGCCCGGGGAGCAGTACTTC.

This clone occurred a few times. The chain links TRBV28 to TRBJ2-5; weak D call: TRBD2 (7 bases). Germline V gene sequence: CDR1 MDHEN, CDR2 SYDVKM. The CDR3 length is 15 residues. V lost 5 bases and J 4 bases, leaving 17 bases between the germline ends. CDR3 residues: CASSPIRGAGETQYF. CDR3 DNA: TGTGCCAGCAGTCCCATTCGGGGGGCAGGAGAGACCCAGTACTTC.

The V and J genes are TRBV29-1 and TRBJ2-1; D gene unclear. This CDR3 region has 11 residues. Trimming removed 2 bases from V and 9 bases from J, with 8 bases in between. Germline CDR1 and CDR2: SQVTM and ANQGSEA. DNA of the CDR3: TGCAGCGTTGAAAAAGAATTTGAGCAGTTCTTC. Its translation: CSVEKEFEQFF.

The V gene is TRBV13, the J gene TRBJ2-5, with TRBD2 as a possible D gene (6 bases). CDR3 length equals 11 residues. Trimming left V 0 bases short and J 13 bases short, with 9 bases between. Germline V gene data show CDR1 as PRHDT and CDR2 as FYEKMQ (reference sequence). The chain's CDR3 is CASSLGGTLYF. The CDR3 DNA sequence: TGTGCCAGCAGCTTAGGTGGGACTCTGTACTTC.

Notes on this clone: One end of the junction does not line up with germline, which may come from a read error. The rearrangement joins TRBV5-6 to TRBJ2-2; D may be TRBD2 (5 bases). CDR1 SGHDT and CDR2 YYEEEE come from the germline V gene. The CDR3 has 14 residues. The CDR3 bases are TGTGTCAGCAGCTTCGGATCCGGGGCCGGGGAGCTGTTTTTT. Translated: CVSSFGSGAGELFF.

V gene TRBV7-9 combines with J gene TRBJ2-5, with D possibly matching TRBD2 (5 bases). The germline V gene has CDR1 SEHNR and CDR2 FQNEAQ (reference sequence). Trimming took off 0 bases at V and 9 bases at J, with 14 bases between the two ends. CDR3 length equals 14 residues. In nucleotides, the CDR3 is TGTGCCAGCAGCTTAGCCGGCAACGGGGAATCCCAGTACTTC. Translated: CASSLAGNGESQYF.

J is TRBJ1-1 and V is TRBV28, with D tentatively TRBD1 (6 bases). This CDR3 contains 15 residues. Germline CDR1 reads MDHEN; CDR2 reads SYDVKM. Trimming took 2 bases from V and 7 from J, leaving 17 bases between them. The CDR3 is CASSLIGLWGREAFF. The CDR3 DNA sequence: TGTGCCAGCAGTTTAATTGGGCTGTGGGGGCGTGAAGCTTTCTTT.

The chain uses TRBV19 and TRBJ1-1; the D is unclear. The CDR3 length is 13 residues. From germline, CDR1 is LNHDA and CDR2 SQIVND (reference sequence). Trimming shortened V by 9 bases and J by 1 base, and 12 bases separated the two germline ends. CDR3 bases: TGTGCCAGCCAACAAACAGAGAACACTGAAGCTTTCTTT. The encoded protein is CASQQTENTEAFF.

V usage is TRBV7-8 and J usage is TRBJ1-1; D perhaps matches TRBD1 (5 bases). The V end was cut by 4 bases, the J end by 6 bases, with 12 bases between. CDR3 length: 13 residues. Germline CDR1 is SGHVS and CDR2 is FQNEAQ. CDR3 in DNA: TGTGCCAGCAGCTCCGCCGGGGCCGCTGAAGCTTTCTTT. Translating gives CASSSAGAAEAFF.

This chain uses TRBV14 with TRBJ2-3; no reliable D call. This CDR3 is built from 14 residues. In germline, CDR1 is SGHDN, CDR2 FVKESK. V was cut by 3 bases and J by 2 bases, with 9 bases left in between. This chain's CDR3 is CASSHGRHTDTQYF. The CDR3 DNA is TGTGCCAGCAGCCATGGGCGGCACACAGATACGCAGTATTTT.

There are a few counts of this clone. J is TRBJ1-4 and V is TRBV4-1, with D unclear. The CDR3 has 14 residues. Germline lookup yields CDR1 MGHRA and CDR2 YSYEKL. The V end was cut by 10 bases, the J end by 0 bases, with 12 bases between. The CDR3 bases are TGCGCCACCGCGAAGGAGTCAACTAATGAAAAACTGTTTTTT. Amino acid sequence: CATAKESTNEKLFF.

This chain links TRBV25-1 with TRBJ2-1; 8 positions agree with TRBD1. There are 15 residues in the CDR3. The germline CDR1 and CDR2 sequences are MGHDK and SYGVNS. The V segment lost 2 bases and the J segment 4 bases; nucleotides outside the gene matches: 4. CDR3 residues: CASSEPGQEYNEQFF. CDR3 coding DNA: TGTGCCAGCAGTGAACCGGGACAGGAGTACAATGAGCAGTTCTTC.

The rearrangement uses TRBV29-1 and TRBJ1-2; D not resolved. The V end was cut by 6 bases, the J end by 8 bases, with 19 bases between. CDR3 length: 13 amino acids. Germline values: CDR1 SQVTM, CDR2 ANQGSEA. CDR3 sequence (DNA): TGCAGCGTCAGTTCTGGGAGGGATCTCGGCTACACCTTC. It yields the protein CSVSSGRDLGYTF.

V usage is TRBV30 and J usage is TRBJ1-2; no clear D gene. CDR1 is GTSNPN and CDR2 is SVGIG in the germline V gene (reference sequence). The CDR3 runs to 15 residues. V was shortened by 1 base and J by 3 bases, with 15 bases between the two germline ends. The DNA of the CDR3 is TGTGCCTGGAGTGGGTACAGCGTTCTCCACTATGGCTACACCTTC. It encodes CAWSGYSVLHYGYTF.

CDR3: CASSQDASGALSVEQYF. CDR3 coding DNA: TGTGCCAGCAGCCAAGACGCTAGCGGGGCTCTCTCCGTGGAGCAGTACTTC. The V gene is TRBV4-2, the J gene TRBJ2-7, with 9 bases identical to TRBD2. V dropped 0 bases and J dropped 7; count of bases not matched to a gene: 13. This CDR3 spans 17 amino acids. Per germline, CDR1 LGHNA and CDR2 YNFKEQ.

The V call is TRBV18, the J call TRBJ2-5; either TRBD1 or TRBD2 may fit D (5 bases each). Deletions cut 7 bases from V and 2 bases from J, with 17 bases between. Per the germline V gene, CDR1 is KGHSH and CDR2 is LQKENI. The CDR3 is 15 amino acids. The CDR3 nucleotides are TGTGCCAGCTGGACAACGAGGGCGCCGCAAGAGACCCAGTACTTC. Its translation: CASWTTRAPQETQYF.

This clone was seen more than once but under ten times. V is TRBV7-9 and J is TRBJ2-7; D might be TRBD2 (6 bases). The CDR3 totals 13 residues. Trimming cost V 0 bases and J 3 bases, with 6 bases left between them. Germline assignment: CDR1 SEHNR and CDR2 FQNEAQ (reference sequence). CDR3 in DNA: TGTGCCAGCAGCTTAGCGGGAGGCTACGAGCAGTACTTC. It specifies CASSLAGGYEQYF.

The chain has TRBV11-2 and TRBJ2-7; no clear D. CDR1 is SGHAT and CDR2 is FQNNGV in the germline V gene. The CDR3 length is 11 residues. The V end lost 3 bases, the J end lost 5 bases, and 5 bases lay between the germline ends. CDR3 in DNA: TGTGCCAGCAGCTTCGGCAACGAGCAGTACTTC. This translates into CASSFGNEQYF.

The chain links TRBV20-1 to TRBJ2-1, with unresolved D. Trimming left V 4 bases short and J 4 bases short, with 5 bases between. The germline V gene has CDR1 DFQATT and CDR2 SNEGSKA (reference sequence). This CDR3 is 11 amino acids long. The CDR3 loop is CSATIYNEQFF. The CDR3 coding sequence is TGCAGTGCTACCATATACAATGAGCAGTTCTTC.